A selection of T cell receptor beta chains follows, all from one sample in a study of CD8 T cells in ankylosing spondylitis. TCRdb re-derived calls from the 5' RACE reads in MiXCR, one entry per CDR3 protein. The table records about 130,000 distinct CDR3 sequences, just under 7.5% of them present only once. Specimen: blood, either unsorted or a sorted T cell fraction (not recorded which). All receptors derive from a female donor with ankylosing spondylitis or in good health (not recorded which). The CDR3 runs from the conserved cysteine through the conserved F or W. A D gene is named only where the DNA matches it firmly. Some rows have no size entry. The others give once, few or many, or a class for an expanded clone.

clone_size j_call d_call v_call cdr3_aa cdr3_nt
many TRBJ1-2 TRBD1 TRBV10-3 CAISENRGYGYTF TGTGCCATCAGTGAGAACAGGGGGTATGGCTACACCTTC
many TRBJ2-3 - TRBV7-2 CASSLSGPGDTQYF TGTGCCAGCAGCTTATCGGGACCCGGGGATACGCAGTATTTT
many TRBJ2-2 - TRBV11-2 CASSLNGRELFF TGTGCCAGCAGCTTAAACGGGAGGGAGCTGTTTTTT
many TRBJ1-5 TRBD1 TRBV7-6 CASSLKGGGADQPQHF TGTGCCAGCAGCTTAAAGGGAGGGGGCGCCGATCAGCCCCAGCATTTT
many TRBJ2-7 - TRBV20-1 CSARAGASYEQYF TGCAGTGCTAGGGCGGGGGCCTCCTACGAGCAGTACTTC
many TRBJ2-3 - TRBV12-3/TRBV12-4 CASSLAGSDTQYF TGTGCCAGCAGTTTAGCAGGTTCAGATACGCAGTATTTT
many TRBJ2-3 - TRBV7-2 CASSLVGRKGDTQYF TGTGCCAGCAGCTTAGTAGGGCGGAAGGGAGATACGCAGTATTTT
many TRBJ1-1 - TRBV5-1 CASSLEGLTEAFF TGCGCCAGCAGCTTGGAGGGTTTAACTGAAGCTTTCTTT
- TRBJ2-1 TRBD2 TRBV20-1 CSASSPSGGAYNEQFF TGCAGTGCTAGTTCGCCTAGCGGGGGGGCGTACAATGAGCAGTTCTTC
many TRBJ2-3 - TRBV5-1 CASSLVSGTGFLGDTQYF TGCGCCAGCAGCTTGGTTTCCGGGACCGGATTCCTCGGGGATACGCAGTATTTT
many TRBJ2-1 - TRBV5-1 CASSLPQAGDEQFF TGCGCCAGCAGCCTTCCACAGGCGGGCGATGAGCAGTTCTTC
many TRBJ1-3 - TRBV12-3/TRBV12-4 CASSLAVQTRGNTIYF TGTGCCAGCAGTTTAGCGGTTCAGACCCGGGGGAACACCATATATTTT
many TRBJ2-1 - TRBV12-3/TRBV12-4 CASSFVSRSDEQFF TGTGCCAGCAGTTTTGTGTCGAGGTCTGATGAGCAGTTCTTC
many TRBJ2-7 TRBD1 TRBV4-1 CASSLDRGHDEQYF TGCGCCAGCAGCCTGGACAGGGGGCACGACGAGCAGTACTTC
- TRBJ1-2 TRBD1 TRBV3-1 CASTNTPGQGGFNYGYTF TGTGCCAGCACCAACACGCCGGGACAGGGAGGCTTTAACTATGGCTACACCTTC
many TRBJ2-3 - TRBV3-1 CASSQGEDTQYF TGTGCCAGCAGCCAAGGGGAAGATACGCAGTATTTT
few TRBJ1-6 - TRBV3-1 CASSQDFRMPLHF TGTGCCAGCAGCCAAGATTTTAGGATGCCCCTCCACTTT
few TRBJ1-1 TRBD1 TRBV5-1 CASLGTGNTEAFF TGCGCCAGCCTGGGGACAGGGAACACTGAAGCTTTCTTT
many TRBJ2-3 TRBD1 TRBV11-2 CASSSRNPRQGVSVDTQYF TGTGCCAGCAGCTCAAGAAACCCGAGACAGGGGGTCAGTGTAGATACGCAGTATTTT
few TRBJ2-7 - TRBV7-9 CASSPLLVYEQYF TGTGCCAGCAGCCCGTTGCTAGTCTACGAGCAGTACTTC
few TRBJ2-2 TRBD1 TRBV25-1 CASSETGILNTGELFF TGTGCCAGCAGTGAGACAGGGATCCTGAACACCGGGGAGCTGTTTTTT
many TRBJ1-2 TRBD1 TRBV29-1 CSSYAGQGTGYTF TGCAGCTCCTATGCGGGACAGGGGACTGGCTACACCTTC
many TRBJ2-3 - TRBV5-1 CASSQRSTGDTQYF TGCGCCAGCAGCCAACGATCCACTGGGGATACGCAGTATTTT
many TRBJ2-5 - TRBV5-1 CASSLLTGQETQYF TGCGCCAGCAGCTTACTAACAGGGCAGGAGACCCAGTACTTC
few TRBJ2-1 - TRBV7-2 CASRGLGSYNEQFF TGTGCCAGCAGGGGGCTAGGCTCCTACAATGAGCAGTTCTTC
- TRBJ2-7 - TRBV3-1 CASSPLGGRSSEQYF TGTGCCAGCAGCCCCCTCGGGGGCCGATCGAGCGAGCAGTACTTC
few TRBJ2-5 TRBD1 TRBV7-1 CASSSGQGALETQYF TGTGCCAGCAGCTCTGGACAGGGGGCATTGGAGACCCAGTACTTC
many TRBJ1-5 - TRBV4-1 CASSPGREYNQPQHF TGCGCCAGCAGCCCCGGTCGGGAATACAATCAGCCCCAGCATTTT
many TRBJ1-4 TRBD1 TRBV7-6 CASSSEQGEKLFF TGTGCCAGCAGCTCAGAACAGGGGGAAAAACTGTTTTTT
many TRBJ2-1 - TRBV7-9 CASSSRTFDEQFF TGTGCCAGCAGCAGCAGGACCTTCGATGAGCAGTTCTTC
- TRBJ2-7 TRBD2 TRBV7-9 CASSPAGLAAGEQYF TGTGCCAGCAGCCCAGCGGGACTAGCAGCTGGCGAGCAGTACTTC
many TRBJ1-2 - TRBV6-2/TRBV6-3 CASSPHDVGGYTF TGTGCCAGCAGTCCCCACGACGTTGGTGGCTACACCTTC
- TRBJ2-1 - TRBV20-1 CSALGAGSSYNEQFF TGCAGTGCTCTCGGGGCGGGAAGCTCCTACAATGAGCAGTTCTTC
many TRBJ1-5 - TRBV4-2 CASSSNPSVQGPNQPQHF TGTGCCAGCAGCTCCAATCCCTCCGTACAGGGCCCCAATCAGCCCCAGCATTTT
many TRBJ1-1 - TRBV5-1 CASSPSGNTEAFF TGCGCCAGCAGCCCCAGTGGGAACACTGAAGCTTTCTTT
many TRBJ2-7 TRBD2 TRBV6-6 CASSKRAGVEQYF TGTGCCAGCTCCAAACGGGCGGGGGTTGAGCAGTACTTC
many TRBJ2-5 TRBD2 TRBV12-3/TRBV12-4 CASISKVAGGPILGTQYF TGTGCCAGCATCAGCAAGGTGGCGGGGGGGCCTATCTTGGGGACCCAGTACTTC
many TRBJ1-2 - TRBV7-9 CASSLAGRENYGYTF TGTGCCAGCAGCTTAGCAGGCAGGGAGAACTATGGCTACACCTTC
- TRBJ2-1 TRBD2 TRBV2 CASSVLAPYNEQFF TGTGCCAGCAGTGTACTAGCGCCATACAATGAGCAGTTCTTC
many TRBJ2-7 - TRBV5-1 CASSMSGREQYF TGCGCCAGCAGTATGTCGGGTAGGGAGCAGTACTTC
- TRBJ2-2 - TRBV18 CASSPFSQMTGELFF TGTGCCAGCTCACCATTCTCGCAGATGACCGGGGAGCTGTTTTTT
- TRBJ2-2 - TRBV11-2 CASSPLNTGELFF TGTGCCAGCAGCCCACTGAACACCGGGGAGCTGTTTTTT
many TRBJ1-1 - TRBV10-3 CAISARPDTEAFF TGTGCCATCAGTGCCAGGCCAGACACTGAAGCTTTCTTT
many TRBJ2-7 TRBD1 TRBV9 CASSVGDRGPYEQYF TGTGCCAGCAGCGTAGGAGACAGGGGCCCCTACGAGCAGTACTTC
many TRBJ2-3 - TRBV6-2/TRBV6-3 CASHLSPSTDTQYF TGTGCCAGCCACCTATCCCCAAGCACAGATACGCAGTATTTT
many TRBJ1-5 TRBD1 TRBV4-1 CASSHADRRDQPQHF TGCGCCAGCAGCCATGCGGACAGGAGGGATCAGCCCCAGCATTTT
many TRBJ2-7 - TRBV3-1 CASSQGRVGSYEQYF TGTGCCAGCAGCCAAGGAAGGGTCGGATCCTACGAGCAGTACTTC
many TRBJ1-1 - TRBV6-1 CASTDGVLGGEAFF TGTGCCAGCACTGATGGGGTCCTTGGGGGTGAAGCTTTCTTT
- TRBJ2-1 TRBD1 TRBV5-6 CASSFGQGAENEQFF TGTGCCAGCAGCTTCGGACAGGGGGCTGAAAATGAGCAGTTCTTC
- TRBJ1-1 - TRBV2 CASRVRGSNTEAFF TGTGCCAGCAGGGTCAGGGGCTCCAACACTGAAGCTTTCTTT
many TRBJ2-3 - TRBV10-3 CAISGHTGTDTQYF TGTGCCATCAGTGGGCACACTGGCACAGATACGCAGTATTTT
many TRBJ2-3 - TRBV7-9 CASSPRGLLGADTQYF TGTGCCAGCAGCCCCCGGGGACTCCTGGGGGCAGATACGCAGTATTTT